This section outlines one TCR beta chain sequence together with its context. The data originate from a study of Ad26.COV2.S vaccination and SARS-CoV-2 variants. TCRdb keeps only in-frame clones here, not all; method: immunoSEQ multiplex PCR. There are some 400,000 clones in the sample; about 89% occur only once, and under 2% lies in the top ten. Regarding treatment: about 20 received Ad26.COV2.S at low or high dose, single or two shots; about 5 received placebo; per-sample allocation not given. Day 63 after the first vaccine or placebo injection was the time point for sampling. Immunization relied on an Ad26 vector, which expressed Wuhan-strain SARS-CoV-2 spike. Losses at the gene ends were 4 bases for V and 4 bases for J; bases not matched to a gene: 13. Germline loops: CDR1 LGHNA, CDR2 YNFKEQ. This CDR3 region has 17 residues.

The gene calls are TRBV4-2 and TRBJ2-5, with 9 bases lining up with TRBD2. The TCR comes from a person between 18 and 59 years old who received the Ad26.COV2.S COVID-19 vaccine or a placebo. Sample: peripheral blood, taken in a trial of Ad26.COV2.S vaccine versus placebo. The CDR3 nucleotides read TGTGCCAGCAGCCCCCGAAGTTCTAGCGGGATCACAGAGACCCAGTACTTC. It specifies CASSPRSSSGITETQYF.